What follows is one TCR beta chain and its context. This sample was included in a study of chemoradiotherapy in HPV16-positive cancers. There are 14 residues in the CDR3. Germline V CDR1 and CDR2: MGHDK, SYGVNS. V gave up 5 bases and J gave up 4 bases; unmatched junction bases: 4. Assay used: immunoSEQ multiplex PCR; TCRdb lists only in-frame clones, some missing. The sample contains approximately 30,000 clones, about 94% of which appear only once. Repeated repertoire sampling spanned the course of chemoradiotherapy. The clonotype comes from a human donor with HPV-associated anogenital cancer. This chain joins TRBV25-1 and TRBJ1-5, with 8 bases identical to TRBD1. Here the sequenced sample was blood, taken from a patient who underwent chemoradiotherapy. CDR3 amino acids: CASSLDRGNQPQHF. The CDR3 DNA sequence: TGTGCCAGCAGTCTAGACAGGGGAAATCAGCCCCAGCATTTT.